This TCR beta chain appears in the sequencing data of a study of T cells after posttransplantation cyclophosphamide. Regarding the study as a whole: After PTCy, TRB diversity resembled that of CNI/methotrexate controls. Tissue-infiltrating T cells from skin or gut overlapped little with blood T cells. Donor-recipient repertoire similarity was low at 1-2 months, rising over year one.

A marrow graft followed busulfan-fludarabine conditioning, with cyclophosphamide on days +3 and +4. This CDR3 is 15 amino acids long. Per germline, CDR1 MGHRA and CDR2 YSYEKL. V shed 0 bases and J 8 bases; nucleotides not matched to a gene: 4. This clone was counted ten times or more. Its antigen is unknown. The method was immunoSEQ multiplex PCR; TCRdb's version includes in-frame clones alone and lacks a portion of them. Observed are approximately 13,000 clones, no singletons, with the top ten taking roughly 23%. The chain joins TRBV4-1 to TRBJ1-6, with 7 bases matching TRBD1. The receptor was isolated from a female patient aged 35-55 years who received an allogeneic stem cell transplant from a related donor, was CMV-positive, and had no GVHD. Some T cells here may be from the graft donor. The source material was PBMCs, sampled 950 to 1,200 days after allogeneic stem cell transplant with posttransplant cyclophosphamide. CDR3 sequence (DNA): TGCGCCAGCAGCCAAGATCCCAGGGGGGATTCACCCCTCCACTTT. It translates to CASSQDPRGDSPLHF.